This T cell receptor (beta chain) was identified during a study of blood T cells in healthy people across ages. Study conclusions and caveats: Per million T cells, TCR beta diversity dropped about linearly as age rose.

Germline loops: CDR1 KGHDR, CDR2 SFDVKD. The CDR3 has 14 amino acids. Losses at the gene ends were 7 bases for V and 4 bases for J; bases not matched to a gene: 3. PCR was performed a second time for roughly 7 to 12 cycles using a sample-barcoded 5' primer and a J-beta primer mix. One entry per CDR3 protein results from TCRdb running MiXCR on the 5' RACE reads. Of 850,000 to 1,300,000 distinct CDR3 sequences listed, 45% are singletons. A remark on this clonotype: Antigen specificity is unknown.

The sample consisted of blood. This receptor was obtained from a woman aged 55-69 years in good health. The rearrangement uses TRBV24-1 and TRBJ2-2, with 9 bases fitting TRBD1. The CDR3 DNA sequence: TGTGCCACCAGAAAGACAGGGGGCACCGGGGAGCTGTTTTTT. This translates into CATRKTGGTGELFF.